The 10 T cell receptor beta chains listed next were all sequenced from one sample in a study of cytomegalovirus exposure and HLA in healthy donors. Profiled with immunoSEQ multiplex PCR; TCRdb holds only in-frame clones, not every one. The table has 75,000 to 100,000 clones, 96% seen once. The sequenced sample was PBMCs. These receptors all stem from a man between 18 and 29 years old in good health and CMV-seronegative.

The V and J genes are TRBV7-2 and TRBJ2-3, with TRBD2 as a possible D gene (6 bases). This CDR3 region has 16 residues. V dropped 0 bases and J dropped 0 bases, with 10 bases sitting between them. Per the germline V gene, CDR1 is SGHTA and CDR2 is FQGNSA. CDR3 in amino acids: CASSLAGTPSTDTQYF. The CDR3 DNA reads TGTGCCAGCAGCTTAGCGGGGACTCCTAGCACAGATACGCAGTATTTT. Complete variable domain (other parts from reference TRBV7-2 and TRBJ2-3): GAGVSQSPSNKVTEKGKDVELRCDPISGHTALYWYRQSLGQGLEFLIYFQGNSAPDKSGLPSDRFSAERTGGSVSTLTIQRTQQEDSAVYLCASSLAGTPSTDTQYFGPGTRLTVL.

This clone was found a few times. J is TRBJ2-1 and V is TRBV19; TRBD2 agrees at 12 bases. V lost 6 bases, J lost 10 bases, and 10 bases stayed unmatched. The V gene's germline CDR1 is LNHDA and CDR2 SQIVND (reference sequence). CDR3 size: 15 residues. In DNA, the CDR3 is TGTGCCAGTAGGGCCAGGACTAGCGGGGAGGGGGAGCAGTTCTTC. It codes for CASRARTSGEGEQFF.

This clone was seen a single time. The CDR3 sequence: CASSFSGTVSGNTIYF. CDR3 sequence (DNA): TGTGCCAGCAGTTTCTCCGGGACAGTCTCTGGAAACACCATATATTTT. The chain carries TRBV28 and TRBJ1-3; 7 positions agree with TRBD1. The CDR3 has 16 residues. Germline-derived CDR1 and CDR2 are MDHEN and SYDVKM. With 3 bases clipped from V and 0 bases from J, the junction kept 5 bases outside the gene matches.

This sequence joins TRBV19 and TRBJ2-7; a weak D match, TRBD1 (5 bases). There are 15 residues in the CDR3. With 7 bases removed from V and 0 bases from J, the gap between germline ends came to 16 bases. Germline CDR1 is LNHDA and CDR2 is SQIVND (reference sequence). This CDR3 is CASTNGHLSSYEQYF. CDR3 nucleotides: TGTGCCAGTACCAACGGACATCTCAGCTCCTACGAGCAGTACTTC.

V usage is TRBV28 and J usage is TRBJ1-5, with 10 nucleotides matching TRBD1. This CDR3 is built from 13 residues. The trim removed 7 bases at V and 5 bases at J, leaving 2 bases unmatched. Germline CDR1 and CDR2: MDHEN and SYDVKM. The CDR3 is CASTDRGDQPQHF. The CDR3 region has the DNA TGTGCCAGCACGGACAGGGGGGATCAGCCCCAGCATTTT.

Of note for this clone: Sequence at one end of the junction differs from germline and may be a read error. The chain carries TRBV6-1 and TRBJ1-5; TRBD1 matches 10 bases. Germline V gene lookup returns CDR1 MNHNS and CDR2 SASEGT. The CDR3 length is 15 residues. The CDR3 sequence: CASSEETGGHQPQHF. CDR3 in DNA: TGTGCCAGCAGCGAAGAGACAGGGGGCCATCAGCCCCAGCATTTT.

The rearrangement links TRBV5-1 to TRBJ2-3, with a possible D match to TRBD1 (6 bases). This CDR3 is built from 16 residues. From germline, CDR1 is SGHRS and CDR2 YFSETQ. Trimming cost V 5 bases and J 1 base, with 17 bases left between them. The DNA for the CDR3 is TGCGCCAGCAGTGTCGGTGGGGGCGGACGCACAGATACGCAGTATTTT. Its translation is CASSVGGGGRTDTQYF.

This rearrangement joins TRBV28 to TRBJ2-7; 7 positions match TRBD1. CDR3 length equals 14 residues. J was trimmed by 3 bases and V by 5 bases; bases with no gene match: 7. Per the germline V gene, CDR1 is MDHEN and CDR2 is SYDVKM. CDR3 region: CASSTQGSGYEQYV. DNA for the CDR3: TGTGCCAGCAGTACACAGGGGTCTGGCTACGAGCAGTACGTC.

This chain joins TRBV6-1 and TRBJ1-1; 10 bases map to TRBD1. CDR1 MNHNS and CDR2 SASEGT come from the germline V gene. V trimming: 5 bases; J trimming: 7 bases; junction bases outside the gene matches: 7. This CDR3 is 14 amino acids long. The CDR3 DNA is TGTGCCAGCAGTCTGGGACAGGGGAAGATTGAAGCTTTCTTT. Translating it yields CASSLGQGKIEAFF.

The chain carries TRBV9 and TRBJ2-7; D possibly corresponds to TRBD1 (5 bases). V was clipped by 3 bases and J by 0 bases, with 13 bases between them. The CDR3 runs to 15 residues. CDR1 and CDR2 from the germline V gene are SGDLS and YYNGEE. The CDR3 DNA reads TGTGCCAGCAGCGCCGACAGCTTCTTCTCCTACGAGCAGTACTTC. This encodes CASSADSFFSYEQYF. Combining the CDR3 with reference TRBV9 and TRBJ2-7 gives the whole variable domain DSGVTQTPKHLITATGQRVTLRCSPRSGDLSVYWYQQSLDQGLQFLIQYYNGEERAKGNILERFSAQQFPDLHSELNLSSLELGDSALYFCASSADSFFSYEQYFGPGTRLTVT.